This is a list of T cell receptor beta chains from one sample in a study of spatial heterogeneity in lung cancer. TCRdb re-called the 5' RACE reads with MiXCR, one entry per CDR3 protein. Of about 9,400 distinct CDR3 sequences listed, 6% to 7% were seen once; the top ten hold around 10%. This specimen consisted of lung tumor tissue, obtained at surgery. The origin of the receptors is a male donor with early-stage non-small cell lung cancer. The CDR3 runs from the conserved cysteine through the conserved F or W. Fields, in order: D gene, J gene, V gene, clone size, CDR3 DNA, CDR3 protein. The D gene is left open where the match is weak. The size field is filled for only some rows; it gives once, few, many or a size class.

>NA|TRBJ2-3|TRBV20-1|many
TGCAGCGCAAACAGGGACTACACAGATACGCAGTATTTT
CSANRDYTDTQYF
>NA|TRBJ2-7|TRBV28|many
TGTGCCAGCAGCTCGGGCTACGAGCAGTACTTC
CASSSGYEQYF
>NA|TRBJ2-5|TRBV20-1|many
TGCAGTGCACGGGACTGGGTTTTTCAAGAGACCCAGTACTTC
CSARDWVFQETQYF
>NA|TRBJ2-7|TRBV5-1|medium-sized
TGCGCCAGCAGCTTGGGACAGGGAGGCGAGCAGTACTTC
CASSLGQGGEQYF
>NA|TRBJ1-2|TRBV6-5|NA
TGTGCCACCCTTGGTCACCCCACCTCTGACGGCTACACCTTC
CATLGHPTSDGYTF
>NA|TRBJ1-1|TRBV6-1|many
TGTGCCAGCAGTGATTCAGGCCCAAGGGCTGAAGCTTTCTTT
CASSDSGPRAEAFF
>NA|TRBJ1-5|TRBV27|many
TGTGCCAGCAGTTATTGGGGTGGCAATCAGCCCCAGCATTTT
CASSYWGGNQPQHF
>NA|TRBJ1-1|TRBV18|many
TGTGCCAGCTCACCACCGGGGAGGCACGCGAACACTGAAGCTTTCTTT
CASSPPGRHANTEAFF
>TRBD2|TRBJ2-1|TRBV7-9|many
TGTGCCAGCAGCTCCAGACTAGCGGGAGAGTGGGAGCAGTTCTTC
CASSSRLAGEWEQFF
>TRBD1|TRBJ1-3|TRBV28|medium-sized
TGTGCCAGCTCTCGACAGGGGCCCAACACCATATATTTT
CASSRQGPNTIYF
>TRBD1|TRBJ2-2|TRBV12-3/TRBV12-4|many
TGTGCCAGCAGTTTAGTTGGTTGGACAGGGGCGAAGGAGCTGTTTTTT
CASSLVGWTGAKELFF
>TRBD1|TRBJ1-1|TRBV30|many
TGTGCCTGGAGTGAGGACAGGCCTCATGAAGCTTTCTTT
CAWSEDRPHEAFF
>NA|TRBJ1-5|TRBV28|many
TGTGCCGGCTCCAGGGGAGGCAATCAGCCCCAGCATTTT
CAGSRGGNQPQHF
>NA|TRBJ1-2|TRBV19|many
TGTGCCAGTAGTATAGACCCCACAGGTCACTACACCTTC
CASSIDPTGHYTF